This TCR beta chain was identified in a study of blood T cell repertoires in COVID-19. The repertoire was sequenced with immunoSEQ multiplex PCR; TCRdb's copy has only in-frame clones and lacks some. The sample lists about 380,000 clones, about 80% occurring once. Germline lookup yields CDR1 SGHVS and CDR2 FQNEAQ. V trimming: 4 bases; J trimming: 1 base; junction bases outside the gene matches: 5. The length of the CDR3 is 15 residues. This receptor was identified in a human donor with acute or convalescent COVID-19. The donor label of this sample is uncertain. The V gene is TRBV7-8, the J gene TRBJ2-7, with 9 bases matching TRBD1. The sample comprised peripheral blood. CDR3 region: CASSSSGQGSYEQYF. The CDR3 DNA is TGTGCCAGCAGCTCCTCGGGACAGGGATCCTACGAGCAGTACTTC.